Shown below are 3 T cell receptor beta chains from a single sample sequenced in a study of blood T cell repertoires in COVID-19. Profiled with immunoSEQ multiplex PCR; TCRdb holds only in-frame clones, not every one. The sample contains 250,000 to 300,000 clones, roughly 90% of which appear only once. Sequencing was performed on peripheral blood. The origin of the receptors is a woman aged 25 to 39 with COVID-19, enrolled during active disease.

The rearrangement joins TRBV19 to TRBJ1-5, with D possibly TRBD1 on 5 matching bases. The germline V gene has CDR1 LNHDA and CDR2 SQIVND (reference sequence). This CDR3 region has 11 residues. V lost 4 bases and J 10 bases, leaving 8 bases between the germline ends. Written as DNA, the CDR3 is TGTGCCAGTAGTAGGGGCGGTCCCCAGCATTTT. This encodes CASSRGGPQHF.

This rearrangement joins TRBV28 to TRBJ1-5; possible D gene TRBD1, 6 bases. The CDR3 sequence is 14 residues long. The germline gives CDR1 MDHEN, CDR2 SYDVKM. The germline V and J ends were trimmed by 2 bases and 2 bases, with 7 bases remaining between them. DNA of the CDR3: TGTGCCAGCAGTTTAAACAGGGGCAATCAGCCCCAGCATTTT. The encoded protein is CASSLNRGNQPQHF.

CDR3 protein: CASSQGLSYEQYF. The CDR3, as DNA: TGCGCCAGCAGCCAAGGACTTTCCTACGAGCAGTACTTC. The rearrangement joins TRBV4-1 to TRBJ2-7; D remains unclear. Trimming took off 1 base at V and 1 base at J, with 5 bases between the two ends. The CDR3 consists of 13 residues. Looked up from germline, CDR1 is MGHRA and CDR2 is YSYEKL.